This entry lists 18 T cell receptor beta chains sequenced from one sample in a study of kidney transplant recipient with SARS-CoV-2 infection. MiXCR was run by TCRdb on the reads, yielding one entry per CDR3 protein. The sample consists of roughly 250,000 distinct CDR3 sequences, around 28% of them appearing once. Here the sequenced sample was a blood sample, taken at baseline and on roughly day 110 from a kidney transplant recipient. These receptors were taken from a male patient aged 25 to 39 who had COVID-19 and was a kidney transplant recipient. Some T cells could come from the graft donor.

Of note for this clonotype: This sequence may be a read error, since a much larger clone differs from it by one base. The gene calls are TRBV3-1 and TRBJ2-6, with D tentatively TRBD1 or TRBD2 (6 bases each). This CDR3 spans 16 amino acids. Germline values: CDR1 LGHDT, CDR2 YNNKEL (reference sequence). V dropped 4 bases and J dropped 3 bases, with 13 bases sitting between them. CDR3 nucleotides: TGTGCCAGCAGCCCTAGAGGGGGAGGTGGGGCCAACGTCCTGACTTTC. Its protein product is CASSPRGGGGANVLTF.

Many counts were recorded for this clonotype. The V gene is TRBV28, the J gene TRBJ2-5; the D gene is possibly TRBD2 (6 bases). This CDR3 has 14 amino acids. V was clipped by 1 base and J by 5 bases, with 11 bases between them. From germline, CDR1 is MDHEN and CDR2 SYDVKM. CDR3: CASSLSAGRETQYF. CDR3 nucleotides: TGTGCCAGCAGTTTATCGGCAGGGAGGGAGACCCAGTACTTC.

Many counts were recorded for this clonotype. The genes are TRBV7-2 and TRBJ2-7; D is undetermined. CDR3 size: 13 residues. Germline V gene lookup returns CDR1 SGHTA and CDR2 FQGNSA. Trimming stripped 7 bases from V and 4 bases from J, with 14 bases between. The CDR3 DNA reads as TGTGCCAGCAAGCCAACCCTTGAATACGAGCAGTACTTC. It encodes CASKPTLEYEQYF.

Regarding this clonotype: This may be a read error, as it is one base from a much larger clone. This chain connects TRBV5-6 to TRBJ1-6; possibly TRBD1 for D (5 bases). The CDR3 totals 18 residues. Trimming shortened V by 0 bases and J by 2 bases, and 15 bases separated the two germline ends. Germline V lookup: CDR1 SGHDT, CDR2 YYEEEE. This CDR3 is CASSLALKGQTYNSPLHF. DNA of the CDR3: TGTGCCAGCAGCTTGGCCCTCAAGGGGCAGACCTATAATTCACCCCTCCACTTT.

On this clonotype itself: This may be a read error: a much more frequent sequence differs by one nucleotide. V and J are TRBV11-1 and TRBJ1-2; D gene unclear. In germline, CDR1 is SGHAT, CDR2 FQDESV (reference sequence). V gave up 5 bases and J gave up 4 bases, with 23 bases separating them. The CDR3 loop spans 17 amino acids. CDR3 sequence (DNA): TGTGCCAGCAGCGCTTGGTGTAAGGCTGGAAAGACCTATGGCTACACCTTC. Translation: CASSAWCKAGKTYGYTF.

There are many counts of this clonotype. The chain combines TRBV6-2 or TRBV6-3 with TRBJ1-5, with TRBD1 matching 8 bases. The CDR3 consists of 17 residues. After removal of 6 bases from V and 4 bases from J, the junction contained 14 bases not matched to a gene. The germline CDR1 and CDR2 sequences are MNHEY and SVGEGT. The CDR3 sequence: CASRKNTGQGVNQPQHF. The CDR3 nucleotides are TGTGCCAGCAGGAAAAATACTGGACAGGGTGTGAATCAGCCCCAGCATTTT.

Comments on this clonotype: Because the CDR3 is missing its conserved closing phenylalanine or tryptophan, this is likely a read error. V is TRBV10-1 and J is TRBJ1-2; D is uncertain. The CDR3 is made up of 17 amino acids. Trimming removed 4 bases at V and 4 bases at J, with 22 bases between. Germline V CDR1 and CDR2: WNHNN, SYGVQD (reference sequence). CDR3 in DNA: TGCGCCAGCAGTGTTGAATCAAGATCGCGAAAGACCTATGGCTACACCCTC. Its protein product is CASSVESRSRKTYGYTL.

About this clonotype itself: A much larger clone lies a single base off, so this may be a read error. The CDR3 region is CASNSRSANPYGYTF. The CDR3 DNA is TGTGCCAGCAACTCCCGCTCGGCGAATCCCTATGGCTACACCTTC. The V gene is TRBV5-8, the J gene TRBJ1-2; D call uncertain. Trimming removed 6 bases at V and 4 bases at J, with 19 bases between. Germline-derived CDR1 and CDR2 are SGHTS and YDEGEE. This CDR3 comprises 15 residues.

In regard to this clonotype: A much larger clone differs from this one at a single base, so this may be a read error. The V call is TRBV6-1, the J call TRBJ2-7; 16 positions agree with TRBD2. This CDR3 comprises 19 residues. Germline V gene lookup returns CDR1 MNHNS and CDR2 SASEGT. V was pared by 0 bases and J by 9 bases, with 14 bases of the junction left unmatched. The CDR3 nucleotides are TGTGCCAGCAGTGAAGCGAGCCTCGGGACTAGCGGGAGGGCATATGTGCAGTACTTC. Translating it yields CASSEASLGTSGRAYVQYF.

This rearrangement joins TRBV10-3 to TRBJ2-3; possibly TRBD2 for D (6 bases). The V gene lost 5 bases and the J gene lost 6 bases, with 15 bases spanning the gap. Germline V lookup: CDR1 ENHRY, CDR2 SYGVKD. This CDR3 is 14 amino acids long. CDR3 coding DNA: TGTGCCATCAGTTCCGGGGCAGGAGGGGATACGCAGTATTTT. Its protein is CAISSGAGGDTQYF.

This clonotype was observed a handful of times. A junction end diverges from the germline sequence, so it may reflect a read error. The CDR3, as DNA: TGTACCACCAGTGATTTTAGCCATGATCAGGGTGGTGAGCAGTTCTTC. It codes for CTTSDFSHDQGGEQFF. The rearrangement joins TRBV24-1 to TRBJ2-1; D might be TRBD1 (5 bases). The CDR3 spans 16 residues. CDR1 and CDR2 (germline): KGHDR, SFDVKD.

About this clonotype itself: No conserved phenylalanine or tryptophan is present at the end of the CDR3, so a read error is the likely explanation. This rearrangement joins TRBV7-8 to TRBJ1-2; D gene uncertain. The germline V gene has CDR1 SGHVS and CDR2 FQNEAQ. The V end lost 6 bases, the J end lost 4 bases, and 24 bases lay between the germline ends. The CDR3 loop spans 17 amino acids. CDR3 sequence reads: CASSQLRFTRKTYGYTL. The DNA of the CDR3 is TGTGCCAGCAGTCAGCTTAGGTTTACCCGAAAGACCTATGGCTACACCCTC.

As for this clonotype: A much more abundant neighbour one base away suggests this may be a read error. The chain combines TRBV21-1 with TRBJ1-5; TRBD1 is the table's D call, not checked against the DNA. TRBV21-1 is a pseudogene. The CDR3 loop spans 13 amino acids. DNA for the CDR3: TGTGCCAACTCAGGGGGAGATAATCAGCCCCAGCATTTT. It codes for CANSGGDNQPQHF.

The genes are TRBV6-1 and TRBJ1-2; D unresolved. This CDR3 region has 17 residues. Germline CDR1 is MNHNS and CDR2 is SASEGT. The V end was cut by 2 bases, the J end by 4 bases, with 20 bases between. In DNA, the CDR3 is TGTGCCAGCAGTGAACTGGCCTCTATGCGAAAGACCTATGGCTACACCTTC. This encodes CASSELASMRKTYGYTF.

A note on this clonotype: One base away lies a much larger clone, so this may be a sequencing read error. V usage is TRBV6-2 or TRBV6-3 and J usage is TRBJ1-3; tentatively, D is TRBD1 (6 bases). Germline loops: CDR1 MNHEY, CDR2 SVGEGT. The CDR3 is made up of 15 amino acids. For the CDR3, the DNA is TGTGCCGGCAGACTAGACAGGACCTCTGGAAACACCATATATTTT. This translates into CAGRLDRTSGNTIYF.

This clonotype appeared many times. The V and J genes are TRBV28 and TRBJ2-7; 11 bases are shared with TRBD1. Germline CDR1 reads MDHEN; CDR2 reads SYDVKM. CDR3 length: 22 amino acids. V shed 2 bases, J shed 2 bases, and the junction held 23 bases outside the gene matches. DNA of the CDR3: TGTGCCAGCAGTTTACCCTTACCCGAGCCGGGACAGGGGGGACTAGCAACCTACGAGCAGTACTTC. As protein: CASSLPLPEPGQGGLATYEQYF.

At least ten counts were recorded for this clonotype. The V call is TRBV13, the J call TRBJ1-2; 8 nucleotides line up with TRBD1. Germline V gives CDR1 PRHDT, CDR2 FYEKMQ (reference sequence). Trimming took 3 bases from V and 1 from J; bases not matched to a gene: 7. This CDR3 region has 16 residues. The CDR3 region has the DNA TGTGCCAGCAGCTTCGGACAGGGTACATATAACTATGGCTACACCTTC. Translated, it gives CASSFGQGTYNYGYTF.

CDR3 nucleotide sequence: TGTGCCAGCAGCTTCAGCATCACCCTTCGAAAGACCTATGGCTACACCTTC. Encoded protein: CASSFSITLRKTYGYTF. The rearrangement links TRBV3-1 to TRBJ1-2; D is uncertain. This CDR3 is built from 17 residues. The germline gives CDR1 LGHDT, CDR2 YNNKEL (reference sequence). Trimming pared 5 bases from V and 4 bases from J, leaving 23 bases between. The whole variable domain, remainder taken from reference TRBV3-1 and TRBJ1-2, is DTAVSQTPKYLVTQMGNDKSIKCEQNLGHDTMYWYKQDSKKFLKIMFSYNNKELIINETVPNRFSPKSPDKAHLNLHINSLELGDSAVYFCASSFSITLRKTYGYTFGSGTRLTVV.